This T cell receptor (beta chain) was identified during a study of T cell changes during pregnancy in multiple sclerosis. The method was immunoSEQ multiplex PCR; TCRdb's version includes in-frame clones alone and lacks a portion of them. The sample records about 89,000 clones, around 90% being singletons. CDR1 PRHDT and CDR2 FYEKMQ come from the germline V gene (reference sequence). The CDR3 length is 12 residues. V was clipped by 5 bases and J by 5 bases, with 9 bases between them. The sample in question was peripheral blood, obtained after pregnancy. This clonotype originated in a female donor in good health, enrolled as a control in a pregnancy study. V and J are TRBV13 and TRBJ1-1; D is unclear. The CDR3 DNA reads TGTGCCAGCAGCGCACGGGGAACTGAAGCTTTCTTT. This sequence encodes CASSARGTEAFF.